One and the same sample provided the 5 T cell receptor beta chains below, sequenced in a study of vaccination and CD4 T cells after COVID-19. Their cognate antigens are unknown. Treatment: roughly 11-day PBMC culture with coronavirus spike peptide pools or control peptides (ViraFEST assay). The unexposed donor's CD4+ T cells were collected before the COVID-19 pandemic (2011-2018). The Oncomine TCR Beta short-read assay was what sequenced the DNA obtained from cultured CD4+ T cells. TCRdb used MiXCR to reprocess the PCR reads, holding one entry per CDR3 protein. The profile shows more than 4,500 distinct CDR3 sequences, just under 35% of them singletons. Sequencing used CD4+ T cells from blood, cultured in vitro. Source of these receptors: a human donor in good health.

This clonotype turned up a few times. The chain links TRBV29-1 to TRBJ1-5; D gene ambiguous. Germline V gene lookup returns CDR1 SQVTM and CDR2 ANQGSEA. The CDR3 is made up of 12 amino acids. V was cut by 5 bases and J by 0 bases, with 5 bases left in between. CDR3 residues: CSVSGSNQPQHF. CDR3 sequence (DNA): TGCAGCGTTTCGGGTAGCAATCAGCCCCAGCATTTT.

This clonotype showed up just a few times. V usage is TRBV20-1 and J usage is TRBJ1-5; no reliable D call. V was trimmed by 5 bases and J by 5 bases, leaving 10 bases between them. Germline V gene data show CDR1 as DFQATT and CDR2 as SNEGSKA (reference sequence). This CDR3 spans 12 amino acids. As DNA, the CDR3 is TGCAGTGCTGGGGTACCGTATCAGCCCCAGCATTTT. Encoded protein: CSAGVPYQPQHF.

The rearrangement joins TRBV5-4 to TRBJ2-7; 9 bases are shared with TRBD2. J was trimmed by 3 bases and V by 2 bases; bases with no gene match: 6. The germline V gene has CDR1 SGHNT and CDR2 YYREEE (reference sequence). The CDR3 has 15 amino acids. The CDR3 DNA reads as TGTGCCAGCAGCTTAAGCGGGGGGCATATCTACGAGCAGTACTTC. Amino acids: CASSLSGGHIYEQYF.

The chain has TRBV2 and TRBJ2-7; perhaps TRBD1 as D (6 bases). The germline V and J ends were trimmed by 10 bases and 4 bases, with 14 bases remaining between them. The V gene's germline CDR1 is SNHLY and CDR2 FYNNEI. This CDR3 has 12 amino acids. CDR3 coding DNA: TGTGCCACCGGGACAAGCTTATACGAGCAGTACTTC. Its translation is CATGTSLYEQYF.

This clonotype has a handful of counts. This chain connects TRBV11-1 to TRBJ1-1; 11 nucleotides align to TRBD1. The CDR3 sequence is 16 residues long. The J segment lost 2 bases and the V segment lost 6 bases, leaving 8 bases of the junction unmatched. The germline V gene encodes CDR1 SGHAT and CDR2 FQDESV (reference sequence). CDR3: CASRLGTGGVNTEAFF. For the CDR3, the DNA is TGTGCCAGCAGACTTGGGACAGGGGGGGTAAACACTGAAGCTTTCTTT.